The clone carrying this T cell receptor beta chain has a handful of counts. The data derive from a study of identical twins' blood T cells. TCRdb re-called the 5' RACE reads with MiXCR, one entry per CDR3 protein. The sample carries 350,000 to 400,000 distinct CDR3 sequences, approximately 30% recorded once. Trimming shortened V by 0 bases and J by 10 bases, and 27 bases separated the two germline ends. Germline-derived CDR1 and CDR2 are LGHNA and YSLEER. The CDR3 has 19 residues. This chain links TRBV4-3 with TRBJ2-2, with D tentatively TRBD2 (6 bases). Sequences were obtained from PBMCs. The source of this sequence is a woman aged 18 to 55 in good health. The CDR3 DNA reads TGCGCCAGCAGCCAAGATTGGGGGAGGATTCGAACGGGGGAGAAGGAGCTGTTTTTT. It specifies CASSQDWGRIRTGEKELFF.